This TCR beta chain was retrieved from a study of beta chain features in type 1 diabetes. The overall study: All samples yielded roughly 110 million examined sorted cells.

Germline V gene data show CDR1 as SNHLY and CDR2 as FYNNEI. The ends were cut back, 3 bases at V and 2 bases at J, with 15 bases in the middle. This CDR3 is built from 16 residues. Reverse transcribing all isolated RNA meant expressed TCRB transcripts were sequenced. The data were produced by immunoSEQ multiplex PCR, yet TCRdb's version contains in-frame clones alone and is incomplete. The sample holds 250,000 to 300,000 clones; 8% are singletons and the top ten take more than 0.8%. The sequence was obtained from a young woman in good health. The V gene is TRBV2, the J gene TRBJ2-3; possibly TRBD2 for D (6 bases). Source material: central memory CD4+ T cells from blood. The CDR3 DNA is TGTGCCAGCAGTGACCTTAGCGGCGGGATCACAGATACGCAGTATTTT. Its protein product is CASSDLSGGITDTQYF.